One and the same sample provided the 19 T cell receptor beta chains below, sequenced in a study of response to subunit inactivated influenza vaccine (dated by TCRdb to the late 2010s). The library was obtained by RT-PCR. For sequencing, an Illumina HiSeq 2500 was employed. The public reads were reanalyzed by TCRdb: fastp trimming at Q25, MiXCR alignment, in-frame beta chains only. Rows are combined by CDR3 protein, so each entry shows the most common genes and DNA. The sample table shows hundreds of thousands of distinct CDR3 sequences, and 11% are seen once. Approximately 10% of the sample is held by the ten biggest clonotypes. The sample was also linked to a second study, of T cells expressing NK-cell markers. The second study's paper adds: 5'RACE template switching, by which a universal primer site and unique molecular identifiers were added, was used to make TCR beta cDNA libraries.

The sample was PBMCs from blood, taken on the day of vaccination. The receptors stem from a man in his forties or fifties who received an inactivated influenza vaccine. Donor details come from another sample of the same person, matched by shared clones.

The gene calls are TRBV5-6 and TRBJ2-7, with TRBD2 as a possible D gene (5 bases). V lost 5 bases, J lost 6 bases, and 18 bases lay in between. The V gene's germline CDR1 is SGHDT and CDR2 YYEEEE. The CDR3 sequence is 14 residues long. The DNA for the CDR3 is TGTGCCAGCAGTCGATGGCACGGGAAGCGCGAGCAGTACTTC. Amino acid sequence: CASSRWHGKREQYF.

The chain couples TRBV21-1 to TRBJ1-4. TRBV21-1 is designated a pseudogene. The CDR3 contains 11 residues. In DNA, the CDR3 is TGTGCCAGCAGGGAAAAAGAAAAACTGTTTTTT. The encoded protein is CASREKEKLFF.

This clonotype was seen a few times. J is TRBJ1-1 and V is TRBV7-8, with D unresolved. Deletions cut 5 bases from V and 10 bases from J, with 14 bases between. The length of the CDR3 is 12 residues. The germline V gene has CDR1 SGHVS and CDR2 FQNEAQ. The CDR3 region is CASSPRGMAAFF. The CDR3 coding sequence is TGTGCCAGCAGCCCCCGAGGGATGGCAGCTTTCTTT.

On this clonotype: A much larger clone differs by one base, so this may be a read error. The rearrangement uses TRBV20-1 and TRBJ2-7; D remains ambiguous. Trimming took 3 bases from V and 8 from J, leaving 14 bases between them. The CDR3 is 12 residues long. From germline, CDR1 is DFQATT and CDR2 SNEGSKA (reference sequence). The CDR3 loop reads CSASLRGYQQYF. In DNA form, the CDR3 reads TGCAGTGCTAGCTTACGAGGATACCAGCAGTACTTC.

Many counts were recorded for this clonotype. The gene calls are TRBV6-6 and TRBJ1-5; D unclear. Germline CDR1 is MNHNY and CDR2 is SVGAGI (reference sequence). Between the trimmed V and J ends, which lost 5 bases and 7 bases, there was a span of 9 bases. The CDR3 totals 12 residues. The DNA of the CDR3 is TGTGCCAGCAGTCGGGTCGGGCAGCCCCAGCATTTT. Amino acid sequence: CASSRVGQPQHF.

The chain combines TRBV7-2 with TRBJ2-4, with D possibly being TRBD1 or TRBD2 (5 bases each). This CDR3 is built from 13 residues. The V gene's germline CDR1 is SGHTA and CDR2 FQGNSA. With 4 bases removed from V and 8 bases from J, the gap between germline ends came to 12 bases. The CDR3 DNA reads as TGTGCCAGCAGCTCGGGGACCTCACACATTCAGTACTTC. It yields the protein CASSSGTSHIQYF.

The J gene is TRBJ2-7, the V gene TRBV19; 8 nucleotides line up with TRBD1. J gave up 2 bases and V 5 bases, and 5 bases lay outside the gene matches. This CDR3 is built from 14 residues. Germline loops: CDR1 LNHDA, CDR2 SQIVND (reference sequence). DNA for the CDR3: TGTGCCAGTAGTCCGGGACAGGTAGCCTACGAGCAGTACTTC. Translating it yields CASSPGQVAYEQYF.

There are a few counts of this clonotype. V and J are TRBV20-1 and TRBJ2-2; 11 bases are shared with TRBD2. From germline, CDR1 is DFQATT and CDR2 SNEGSKA (reference sequence). The CDR3 consists of 15 residues. V was clipped by 5 bases and J by 4 bases; unmatched bases: 6. For the CDR3, the DNA is TGCAGTGCTGGGATAGCGGGAGGGAGCACCGGGGAGCTGTTTTTT. Protein: CSAGIAGGSTGELFF.

This clonotype was recorded many times. The rearrangement uses TRBV9 and TRBJ2-1; 13 bases map to TRBD2. With 2 bases clipped from V and 7 bases from J, the junction kept 6 bases outside the gene matches. This CDR3 contains 16 residues. Germline V lookup: CDR1 SGDLS, CDR2 YYNGEE. The CDR3 loop is CASSVQRTSGRNEQFF. The CDR3, as DNA: TGTGCCAGCAGCGTTCAACGGACTAGCGGGAGAAATGAGCAGTTCTTC.

This clonotype came up a few times. The rearrangement links TRBV11-1 to TRBJ2-1; TRBD2 matches at 16 bases. V dropped 4 bases and J dropped 7; count of bases not matched to a gene: 13. CDR3 size: 19 residues. The V gene's germline CDR1 is SGHAT and CDR2 FQDESV (reference sequence). CDR3 loop: CASSSGLAGGPYNRNEQFF. The CDR3 nucleotides are TGTGCCAGCAGCTCGGGACTAGCGGGAGGGCCCTACAATCGGAATGAGCAGTTCTTC.

This clonotype showed up just a few times. The chain uses TRBV29-1 and TRBJ2-3; tentatively, D is TRBD2 (6 bases). Looked up from germline, CDR1 is SQVTM and CDR2 is ANQGSEA. CDR3 length equals 13 residues. V was trimmed by 3 bases and J by 4 bases, leaving 11 bases between them. The CDR3 spells CSVDSPGADTQYF. The CDR3 DNA reads TGCAGCGTTGATTCCCCGGGAGCAGATACGCAGTATTTT.

This clonotype has just a few counts. The chain is built from TRBV7-2 and TRBJ2-5, with 10 bases lining up with TRBD1. This CDR3 comprises 17 residues. Per germline, CDR1 SGHTA and CDR2 FQGNSA. After removal of 3 bases from V and 2 bases from J, the junction contained 9 bases not matched to a gene. CDR3 DNA: TGTGCCAGCAGCTTGCGGACAGGGGGTTTCGGGCAAGAGACCCAGTACTTC. Protein product: CASSLRTGGFGQETQYF.

This clonotype was counted only a few times. This sequence joins TRBV7-8 and TRBJ1-4; D gene ambiguous. The CDR3 sequence is 13 residues long. Trimming took off 2 bases at V and 7 bases at J, with 8 bases between the two ends. Looked up from germline, CDR1 is SGHVS and CDR2 is FQNEAQ. The CDR3 sequence: CASSLLGGEKLFF. The CDR3 bases are TGTGCCAGCAGCTTACTGGGAGGTGAAAAACTGTTTTTT.

This clonotype has a handful of counts. The J gene is TRBJ2-7, the V gene TRBV29-1; possibly TRBD1 or TRBD2 for D (5 bases each). Germline V gives CDR1 SQVTM, CDR2 ANQGSEA. The CDR3 has 14 residues. Trimming removed 4 bases at V and 2 bases at J, with 15 bases between. CDR3 sequence: CSVGGTSRTYEQYF. The CDR3, as DNA: TGCAGCGTTGGGGGGACGTCGAGGACCTACGAGCAGTACTTC.

The chain combines TRBV7-2 with TRBJ2-1; 7 positions agree with TRBD1. Germline CDR1 is SGHTA and CDR2 is FQGNSA. Unmatched junction bases numbered 11, after V lost 5 bases and J lost 4 bases. The CDR3 is made up of 16 amino acids. The CDR3 protein is CASSRGFSRGYNEQFF. DNA of the CDR3: TGTGCCAGCAGCAGAGGATTTAGCAGGGGGTACAATGAGCAGTTCTTC.

The sample holds a few counts of this clonotype. The V and J genes are TRBV6-2 or TRBV6-3 and TRBJ1-5, with a possible D match to TRBD1 (6 bases). The CDR3 runs 14 residues. Germline V gives CDR1 MNHEY, CDR2 SVGEGT. V lost 2 bases and J lost 9, with 14 bases in between. The CDR3 DNA is TGTGCCAGCAGTTACAAGGGGGGACTATGGCCCCAGCATTTT. Its protein is CASSYKGGLWPQHF.

V is TRBV4-2 and J is TRBJ2-2; D is unresolved. V was cut by 3 bases and J by 7 bases, with 9 bases left in between. This CDR3 is 13 amino acids long. Per the germline V gene, CDR1 is LGHNA and CDR2 is YNFKEQ. CDR3 in amino acids: CASSHGWSGELFF. In DNA form, the CDR3 reads TGTGCCAGCAGCCATGGGTGGAGCGGGGAGCTGTTTTTT.

This clonotype was picked up many times. The chain combines TRBV7-2 with TRBJ1-6, with D uncertain. The CDR3 length is 13 residues. In germline, CDR1 is SGHTA, CDR2 FQGNSA. V gave up 1 base and J gave up 9 bases, with 7 bases separating them. DNA of the CDR3: TGTGCCAGCAGCTTAGATGTGGTTTCACCCCTCCACTTT. Translating gives CASSLDVVSPLHF.

This clonotype has more than one count but fewer than ten. V and J are TRBV29-1 and TRBJ2-1; 12 bases fit TRBD2. Looked up from germline, CDR1 is SQVTM and CDR2 is ANQGSEA. V was pared by 7 bases and J by 9 bases, with 7 bases of the junction left unmatched. CDR3 size: 13 residues. CDR3 DNA: TGCAGCGCCAGACTAGCGGGAGTAGGTGAGCAGTTCTTC. It codes for CSARLAGVGEQFF.